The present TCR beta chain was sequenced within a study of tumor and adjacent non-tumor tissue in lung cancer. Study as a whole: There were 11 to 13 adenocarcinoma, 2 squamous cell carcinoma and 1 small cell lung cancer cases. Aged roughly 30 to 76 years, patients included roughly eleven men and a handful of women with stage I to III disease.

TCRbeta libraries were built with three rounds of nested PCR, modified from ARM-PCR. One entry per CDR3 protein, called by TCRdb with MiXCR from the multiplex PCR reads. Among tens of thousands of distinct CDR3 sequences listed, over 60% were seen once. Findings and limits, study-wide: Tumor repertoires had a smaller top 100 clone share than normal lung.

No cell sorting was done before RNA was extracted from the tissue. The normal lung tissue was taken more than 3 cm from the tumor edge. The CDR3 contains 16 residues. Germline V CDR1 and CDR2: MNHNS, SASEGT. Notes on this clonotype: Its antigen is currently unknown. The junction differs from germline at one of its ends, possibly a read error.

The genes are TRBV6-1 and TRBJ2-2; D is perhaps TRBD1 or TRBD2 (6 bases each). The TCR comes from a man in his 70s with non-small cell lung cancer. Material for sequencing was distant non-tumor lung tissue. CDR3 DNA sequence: TGTGCCAGCAGTGATTCACAGGGTTCGGACGCCCGGGAGCAGTTTTTT. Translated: CASSDSQGSDAREQFF.